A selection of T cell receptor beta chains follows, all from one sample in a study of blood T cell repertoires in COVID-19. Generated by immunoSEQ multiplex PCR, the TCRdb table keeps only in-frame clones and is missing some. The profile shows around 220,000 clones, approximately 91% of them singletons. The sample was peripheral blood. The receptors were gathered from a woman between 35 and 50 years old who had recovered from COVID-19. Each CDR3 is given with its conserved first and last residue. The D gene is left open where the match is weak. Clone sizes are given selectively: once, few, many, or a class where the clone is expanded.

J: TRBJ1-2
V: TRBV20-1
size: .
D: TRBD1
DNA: TGCAGTGCTAGTTTGACAGGGGGCCTAGCTAACTATGGCTACACCTTC
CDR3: CSASLTGGLANYGYTF

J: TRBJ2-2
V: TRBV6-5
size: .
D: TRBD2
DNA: TGTGCCAGCAGCGCTAGCGGGAGTCGAGCCGGGGAGCTGTTTTTT
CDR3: CASSASGSRAGELFF

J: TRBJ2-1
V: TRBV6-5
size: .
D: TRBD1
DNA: TGTGCCAGCAGTCGGACAGGGAAGGATGAGCAGTTCTTC
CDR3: CASSRTGKDEQFF

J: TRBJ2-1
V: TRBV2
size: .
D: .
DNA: TGTGCCAGCAGTGAACCGGGCTCCTACAATGAGCAGTTCTTC
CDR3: CASSEPGSYNEQFF

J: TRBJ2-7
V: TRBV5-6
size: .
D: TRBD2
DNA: TGTGCCAGCAGCCCGATGGGACTAGCATTCCCCTCCGTTGAGTACTTC
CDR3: CASSPMGLAFPSVEYF

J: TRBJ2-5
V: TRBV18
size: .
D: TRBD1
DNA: TGTGCCAGCTCACCACAGCTAGTCGTGACAGGGGGAGAGACCCAGTACTTC
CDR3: CASSPQLVVTGGETQYF

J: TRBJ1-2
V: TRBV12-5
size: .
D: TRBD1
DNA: TGTGCTAGTGGTTTGACAGGGGAGCGCGGCTACACCTTC
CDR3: CASGLTGERGYTF

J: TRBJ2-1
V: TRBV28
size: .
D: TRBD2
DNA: TGTGCCAGCAGTTCTCAGCGGGGGGGCCCCAATGAGCAGTTCTTC
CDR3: CASSSQRGGPNEQFF

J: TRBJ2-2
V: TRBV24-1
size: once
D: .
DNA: TGTGCCACCAGTGTCGCAAGCATAAACACCGGGGAGCTGTTTTTT
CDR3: CATSVASINTGELFF

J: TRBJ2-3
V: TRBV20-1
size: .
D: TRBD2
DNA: TGCAGTGCTAGTACTAGCGGGGGGGCCGAAACGCAGTATTTT
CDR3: CSASTSGGAETQYF

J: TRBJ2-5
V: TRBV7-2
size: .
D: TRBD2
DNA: TGTGCCAGCAGCTTAGCGCAAGCGGGGGCCCAAGAGACCCAGTACTTC
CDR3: CASSLAQAGAQETQYF

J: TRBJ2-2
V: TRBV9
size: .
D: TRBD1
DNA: TGTGCCAGCAGCCTAAGACCCGGGACAGGGAACACCGGGGAGCTGTTTTTT
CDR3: CASSLRPGTGNTGELFF

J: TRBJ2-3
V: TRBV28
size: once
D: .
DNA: TGTGCCAGCAGTTTGGTAGAAAGCACAGATACGCAGTATTTT
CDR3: CASSLVESTDTQYF

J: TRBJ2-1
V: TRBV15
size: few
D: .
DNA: TGTGCCACCAGCAGCCCAAGGGGCAGCGTTAATGAGCAGTTCTTC
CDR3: CATSSPRGSVNEQFF

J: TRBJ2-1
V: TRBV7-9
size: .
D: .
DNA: TGTGCCAGCAGCGCGAGCGAATACAATGAGCAGTTCTTC
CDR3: CASSASEYNEQFF

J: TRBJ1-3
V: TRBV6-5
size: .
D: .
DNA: TGTGCCAGCAGTTGGATGTTGAGGGTTGGAAACACCATATATTTT
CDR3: CASSWMLRVGNTIYF

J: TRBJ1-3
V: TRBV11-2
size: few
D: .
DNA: TGTGCCAGCAGCTTAGATCTAAGACAGGCTGCAGGAAACACCATATATTTT
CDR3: CASSLDLRQAAGNTIYF

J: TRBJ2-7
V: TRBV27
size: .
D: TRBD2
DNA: TGTGCCAGCAGCCGAAGAGCCGGGACTAGCGCCTCCTACGAGCAGTACTTC
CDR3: CASSRRAGTSASYEQYF

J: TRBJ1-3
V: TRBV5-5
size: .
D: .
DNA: TGTGCCAGCAGGAGGACATTGATTGGAAACACCATATATTTT
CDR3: CASRRTLIGNTIYF

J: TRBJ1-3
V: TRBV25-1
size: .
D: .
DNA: TGTGCCAGCAGTGAGCGCCTCTCTGGAAACACCATATATTTT
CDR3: CASSERLSGNTIYF

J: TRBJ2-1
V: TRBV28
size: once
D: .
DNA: TGTGCCAGCATGTTCAGGGGAGAAGGATACAATGAGCAGTTCTTC
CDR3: CASMFRGEGYNEQFF

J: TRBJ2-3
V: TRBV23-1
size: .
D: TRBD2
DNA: TGCGCCAGCAAAACGGGAGGGGCGCAGTATTTT
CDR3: CASKTGGAQYF

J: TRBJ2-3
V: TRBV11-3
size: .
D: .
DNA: TGTGCCAGCAGCTTAGCTAGCGTCACAGATACGCAGTATTTT
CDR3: CASSLASVTDTQYF

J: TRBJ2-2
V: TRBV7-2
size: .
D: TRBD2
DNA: TGTGCCAGCAGCTCCCCCATTAGCGGGAGCGCCCCCGGGGAGCTGTTTTTT
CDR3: CASSSPISGSAPGELFF

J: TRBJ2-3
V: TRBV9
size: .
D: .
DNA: TGTGCCAGCAGCGTAGCGGGGTACACAGATACGCAGTATTTT
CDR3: CASSVAGYTDTQYF

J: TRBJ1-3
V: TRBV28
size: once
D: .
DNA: TGTGCCAGCAGTTTACAGGCATACCAACTGCAGGACTACTACTCTGGAAACACCATATATTTT
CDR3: CASSLQAYQLQDYYSGNTIYF

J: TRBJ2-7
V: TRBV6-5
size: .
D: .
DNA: TGTGCCAGCAGTTCCGCAGGGGTACTCTACGAGCAGTACTTC
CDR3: CASSSAGVLYEQYF

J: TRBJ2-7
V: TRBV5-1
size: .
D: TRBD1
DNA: TGCGCCAGCAGCCCCCCGGACAGGACCTACGAGCAGTACTTC
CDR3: CASSPPDRTYEQYF

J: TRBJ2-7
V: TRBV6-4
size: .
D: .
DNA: TGTGCCAGCAGTATCGGGAGCTCCTACGAGCAGTACTTC
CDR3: CASSIGSSYEQYF

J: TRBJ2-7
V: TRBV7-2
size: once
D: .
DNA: TGTGCCAGCAGCAAAGGCCCGAGGGCCTACGAGCAGTACTTC
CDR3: CASSKGPRAYEQYF

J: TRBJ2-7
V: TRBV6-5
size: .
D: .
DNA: TGTGCCAGCAGTTACTCCCCGGGGAGGGGGAGGTACGAGCAGTACTTC
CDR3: CASSYSPGRGRYEQYF

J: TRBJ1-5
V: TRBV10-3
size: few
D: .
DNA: TGTGCCATCAGTGAACGGGATCTTCAGCCCCAGCATTTT
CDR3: CAISERDLQPQHF

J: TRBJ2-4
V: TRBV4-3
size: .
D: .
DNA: TGCGCCAGCAGCCAAGACCAGGGTGGGGCAAACATTCAGTACTTC
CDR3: CASSQDQGGANIQYF

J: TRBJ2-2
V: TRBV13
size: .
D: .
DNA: TGTGCCAGCAGCAAATCAACAGGGCTGGGCGGGGAGCTGTTTTTT
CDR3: CASSKSTGLGGELFF

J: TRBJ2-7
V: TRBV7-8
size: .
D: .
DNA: TGTGCCAGCAGCAGAAAAGGGGGGGCCTACGAGCAGTACTTC
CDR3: CASSRKGGAYEQYF

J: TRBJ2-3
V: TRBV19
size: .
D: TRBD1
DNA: TGTGCCAGTAGGACCACAGGGGGCGGCGATACGCAGTATTTT
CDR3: CASRTTGGGDTQYF

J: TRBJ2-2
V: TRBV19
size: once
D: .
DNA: TGTGCCAGTAAAAGAGAGACTAACACCGGGGAGCTGTTTTTT
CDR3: CASKRETNTGELFF

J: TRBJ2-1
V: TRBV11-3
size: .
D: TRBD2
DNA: TGTGCCAGCAGCTTAGATTTTAACGGGGCTAGCGGGGCTTCCTACAATGAGCAGTTCTTC
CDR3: CASSLDFNGASGASYNEQFF

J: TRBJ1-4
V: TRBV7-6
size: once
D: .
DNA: TGTGCCAGCAGCCCCGCGGAAAAACTGTTTTTT
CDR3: CASSPAEKLFF

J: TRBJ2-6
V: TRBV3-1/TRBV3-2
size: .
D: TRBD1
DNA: TGTGCCAGCAGCATAGACAGGGGAGCTGGGGCCAACGTCCTGACTTTC
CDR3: CASSIDRGAGANVLTF

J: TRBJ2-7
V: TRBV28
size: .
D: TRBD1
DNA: TGTGCCAGCAGTTTATCCCAGGGGGCCCACGAGCAGTACTTC
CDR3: CASSLSQGAHEQYF

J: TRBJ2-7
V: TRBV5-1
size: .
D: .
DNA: TGCGCCAGCAGCTTGGCCCCCCCCGCACGTGCGAAAAACTACGAGCAGTACTTC
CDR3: CASSLAPPARAKNYEQYF

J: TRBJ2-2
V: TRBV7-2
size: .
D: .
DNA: TGTGCCAGCAGCTTCCCTTCCGGGGAGCTGTTTTTT
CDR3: CASSFPSGELFF

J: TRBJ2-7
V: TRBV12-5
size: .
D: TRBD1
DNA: TGTGCTAGTGGCCAACCAACCGGGACAGGGGGCAACGAGCAGTACTTC
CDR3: CASGQPTGTGGNEQYF

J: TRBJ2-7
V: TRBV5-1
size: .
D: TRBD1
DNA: TGCGCCAGCAGCTTGACGCCGGGACAGGTGATCTACGAGCAGTACTTC
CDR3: CASSLTPGQVIYEQYF

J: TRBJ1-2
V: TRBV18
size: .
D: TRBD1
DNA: TGTGCCAGCTCACCGTTGGAACAGGGGGGGAGCTATGGCTACACCTTC
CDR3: CASSPLEQGGSYGYTF

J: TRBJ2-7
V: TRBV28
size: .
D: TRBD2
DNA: TGTGCCAGCAGATGGCGGGGGAAGGAACACGAGCAGTACTTC
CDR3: CASRWRGKEHEQYF

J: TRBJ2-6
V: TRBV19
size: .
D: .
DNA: TGTGCCAGTAGTATATCGGCTGGGGCCAACGTCCTGACTTTC
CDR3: CASSISAGANVLTF

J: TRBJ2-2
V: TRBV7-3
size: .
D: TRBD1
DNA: TGTGCCAGCAGCTTAACGGATACAGGGGAAGCGAACACCGGGGAGCTGTTTTTT
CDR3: CASSLTDTGEANTGELFF

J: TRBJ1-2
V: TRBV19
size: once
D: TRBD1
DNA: TGTGCCAGTAGTCCCCGGACAGGTGCTAACTATGGCTACACCTTC
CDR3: CASSPRTGANYGYTF

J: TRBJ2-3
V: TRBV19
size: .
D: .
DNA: TGTGCCAGTAGTATAGTGCGGGACACAGATACGCAGTATTTT
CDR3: CASSIVRDTDTQYF

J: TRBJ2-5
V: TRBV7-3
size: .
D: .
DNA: TGTGCCAGCAGCTTAATGGCAGGGGGGGAGACCCAGTACTTC
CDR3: CASSLMAGGETQYF

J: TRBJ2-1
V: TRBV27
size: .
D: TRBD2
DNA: TGTGCCAGCAGGGGACTAGCGGGAGGGGACAATGAGCAGTTCTTC
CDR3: CASRGLAGGDNEQFF

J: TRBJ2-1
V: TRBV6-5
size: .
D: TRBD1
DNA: TGTGCCAGCAGGACCGCAGGGGGCCCCTACAATGAGCAGTTCTTC
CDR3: CASRTAGGPYNEQFF

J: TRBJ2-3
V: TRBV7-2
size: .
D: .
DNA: TGTGCCAGCAGCTTCAGGGTGGGCACAGATACGCAGTATTTT
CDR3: CASSFRVGTDTQYF

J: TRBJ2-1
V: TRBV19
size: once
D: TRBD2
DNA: TGTGCCAGTAGTATAGGCGGGAGCCCAATGCTAGGGCAGTTCTTC
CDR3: CASSIGGSPMLGQFF

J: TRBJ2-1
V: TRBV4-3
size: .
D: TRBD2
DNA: TGCGCCAGCAGCCAAGTGGTAGCGGGCTCCTACAATGAGCAGTTCTTC
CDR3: CASSQVVAGSYNEQFF